A single sample gave rise to the 26 T cell receptor beta chains below, sequenced in a study of T cells in Graves' hyperthyroidism and ophthalmopathy. Authors of the study amplified TCR beta CDR3 regions from RNA transcripts. HTBI primers were the set used in a first-round RT-PCR of the TCR CDR3. TCRdb reprocessed the multiplex PCR reads with MiXCR, giving one entry per CDR3 protein. The sample lists more than 650,000 distinct CDR3 sequences, around 15% occurring once. The sample was blood. These receptors were collected from a woman under 30 with Graves' hyperthyroidism.

The chain carries TRBV20-1 and TRBJ2-5; 11 bases are shared with TRBD1. Germline CDR1 and CDR2: DFQATT and SNEGSKA (reference sequence). This CDR3 is 14 amino acids long. Trimming at V came to 5 bases and at J to 2 bases, leaving 4 bases not matched to a gene. The CDR3 sequence is CSARRDRGQETQYF. Here the CDR3 DNA reads TGCAGTGCTCGCCGGGACAGGGGGCAAGAGACCCAGTACTTC.

This clonotype was picked up a small number of times. This chain joins TRBV28 and TRBJ1-4, with unresolved D. This CDR3 comprises 12 residues. Germline V lookup: CDR1 MDHEN, CDR2 SYDVKM. V was trimmed by 7 bases and J by 4 bases, leaving 7 bases between them. The CDR3 coding sequence is TGTGCCAGCAAAGGAGATAATGAAAAACTGTTTTTT. Protein: CASKGDNEKLFF.

This clonotype appeared many times. V and J are TRBV9 and TRBJ2-7; D gene ambiguous. V dropped 0 bases and J dropped 0 bases, with 4 bases sitting between them. Per the germline V gene, CDR1 is SGDLS and CDR2 is YYNGEE. The CDR3 loop spans 13 amino acids. The CDR3 loop reads CASSVVPSYEQYF. As DNA, the CDR3 is TGTGCCAGCAGCGTAGTCCCCTCCTACGAGCAGTACTTC.

This clonotype was detected ten times or more. This chain joins TRBV4-1 and TRBJ2-7, with TRBD2 matching over 10 bases. The germline CDR1 and CDR2 sequences are MGHRA and YSYEKL. J lost 7 bases, V lost 3 bases, and 6 bases had no gene match. The CDR3 contains 14 residues. The CDR3 DNA is TGCGCCAGCAGCCAGGAGCGGGAGGGTCAGGAGCAGTACTTC. It yields the protein CASSQEREGQEQYF.

At least ten counts were recorded for this clonotype. The gene calls are TRBV12-3 or TRBV12-4 and TRBJ2-7, with TRBD1 identical over 8 bases. The CDR3 extends over 15 amino acids. J lost 4 bases, V lost 6 bases, and 11 bases had no gene match. CDR3 loop: CASRLIDRGGYEQYF. The CDR3 DNA is TGTGCCAGCAGACTGATCGACAGGGGCGGGTACGAGCAGTACTTC.

In this sample, this clonotype turned up a few times. This chain uses TRBV12-3 or TRBV12-4 with TRBJ1-4, with D perhaps TRBD1 (5 bases). Trimming took off 3 bases at V and 4 bases at J, with 9 bases between the two ends. The CDR3 covers 14 residues. The CDR3 reads CASSFGRVNEKLFF. The CDR3 DNA sequence: TGTGCCAGCAGTTTCGGCAGGGTTAATGAAAAACTGTTTTTT.

The J gene is TRBJ1-2, the V gene TRBV20-1, with 12 bases fitting TRBD1. The ends lost 3 bases at V and 8 bases at J; junction bases unmatched: 10. This CDR3 comprises 15 residues. Germline V gene data show CDR1 as DFQATT and CDR2 as SNEGSKA (reference sequence). CDR3 DNA: TGCAGTGCTAGTTTCACCGGGACAGGGGGCAGCGGCTACACCTTC. This sequence encodes CSASFTGTGGSGYTF.

This clonotype was counted ten times or more. The gene calls are TRBV7-9 and TRBJ2-7; D might be TRBD1 (5 bases). Per germline, CDR1 SEHNR and CDR2 FQNEAQ (reference sequence). The CDR3 spans 15 residues. V dropped 0 bases and J dropped 2 bases, with 11 bases sitting between them. CDR3 DNA sequence: TGTGCCAGCAGCTTAGCAGCTGACAGTACCTACGAGCAGTACTTC. Residues: CASSLAADSTYEQYF. Looking up the rest from reference TRBV7-9 and TRBJ2-7 gives the full variable domain: DTGVSQNPRHKITKRGQNVTFRCDPISEHNRLYWYRQTLGQGPEFLTYFQNEAQLEKSRLLSDRFSAERPKGSFSTLEIQRTEQGDSAMYLCASSLAADSTYEQYFGPGTRLTVT.

This clonotype was seen only a few times. The gene calls are TRBV7-2 and TRBJ2-1; D is ambiguous. The CDR3 contains 13 residues. Germline lookup yields CDR1 SGHTA and CDR2 FQGNSA. Trimming cost V 2 bases and J 5 bases, with 7 bases left between them. CDR3 in DNA: TGTGCCAGCAGCTTACATCCTAACAATGAGCAGTTCTTC. Its protein product is CASSLHPNNEQFF.

This clonotype came up many times. The rearrangement joins TRBV7-2 to TRBJ2-3; 8 positions agree with TRBD2. CDR1 is SGHTA, CDR2 FQGNSA, per germline. This CDR3 is 14 amino acids long. With V trimmed by 6 bases and J by 6 bases, 8 bases remained unmatched. The CDR3: CASRFTLAGDTQYF. The CDR3 coding sequence is TGTGCCAGCAGGTTCACGCTAGCGGGTGATACGCAGTATTTT.

Comments on this clonotype: At one end the junction does not follow the germline gene, possibly because of a read error. The chain links TRBV7-9 to TRBJ2-7; TRBD2 matches 14 bases. The CDR3 sequence is 15 residues long. The germline V gene has CDR1 SEHNR and CDR2 FQNEAQ (reference sequence). The DNA of the CDR3 is TGCGCCAGCAGCCAACGACTAGCGGGAGGGTCCGAGCAGTACTTC. Its translation: CASSQRLAGGSEQYF.

The chain has TRBV7-9 and TRBJ2-7; D is undetermined. With 5 bases removed from V and 2 bases from J, the gap between germline ends came to 7 bases. Germline V gene data show CDR1 as SEHNR and CDR2 as FQNEAQ (reference sequence). The CDR3 totals 12 residues. The CDR3, as DNA: TGTGCCAGCAGCGACATCCCCTACGAGCAGTACTTC. Its translation is CASSDIPYEQYF.

About this clonotype: The CDR3 does not close with the conserved phenylalanine or tryptophan, likely indicating a read error. The V gene is TRBV6-2 or TRBV6-3, the J gene TRBJ2-7; perhaps TRBD2 as D (6 bases). The germline gives CDR1 MNHEY, CDR2 SVGEGT. With 0 bases removed from V and 4 bases from J, the gap between germline ends came to 13 bases. This CDR3 comprises 15 residues. The CDR3 DNA reads TGTGCCAGCAGTTACTCGACAGTGCTAGCGTACGAGCAGTACCTC. It encodes CASSYSTVLAYEQYL.

This clonotype was recorded a few times. CDR3: CASSVRVGTGSVSTYEQYF. Here the CDR3 DNA reads TGTGCCAGCAGCGTAAGGGTGGGGACAGGGTCGGTATCCACCTACGAGCAGTACTTC. The chain links TRBV9 to TRBJ2-7, with 9 bases fitting TRBD1. After removal of 1 base from V and 2 bases from J, the junction contained 16 bases not matched to a gene. The CDR3 is 19 amino acids. Germline V gene sequence: CDR1 SGDLS, CDR2 YYNGEE.

This rearrangement joins TRBV14 to TRBJ1-1; the D is unclear. V was cut by 2 bases and J by 11 bases, with 42 bases left in between. Germline loops: CDR1 SGHDN, CDR2 FVKESK. The CDR3 length is 22 residues. CDR3 region: CASSQSHPHPYPTSQLSGSAFF. In DNA, the CDR3 is TGTGCCAGCAGCCAATCTCACCCCCACCCTTACCCCACTTCCCAGCTGAGTGGGTCCGCTTTCTTT.

This clonotype has a count of ten or more. This rearrangement joins TRBV11-2 to TRBJ2-5; TRBD1 agrees at 8 bases. The CDR3 runs 20 residues. V shed 1 base and J 2 bases; nucleotides not matched to a gene: 18. Looked up from germline, CDR1 is SGHAT and CDR2 is FQNNGV. The CDR3 reads CASSLGFGQGERGPQETQYF. In DNA form, the CDR3 reads TGTGCCAGCAGCTTAGGGTTTGGACAGGGCGAACGGGGTCCTCAAGAGACCCAGTACTTC.

This clonotype was counted at least ten times. This chain uses TRBV20-1 with TRBJ2-3; no firm D call. The CDR3 consists of 15 residues. Germline CDR1 reads DFQATT; CDR2 reads SNEGSKA (reference sequence). V shed 0 bases and J shed 0 bases, with 10 bases lying between them. The CDR3 loop reads CSARDSSRSTDTQYF. The CDR3 nucleotides are TGCAGTGCTAGAGATTCGTCGCGGAGCACAGATACGCAGTATTTT.

The chain is built from TRBV7-2 and TRBJ2-5; 10 bases agree with TRBD2. The CDR3 contains 12 residues. The germline V gene encodes CDR1 SGHTA and CDR2 FQGNSA. V shed 5 bases and J 9 bases; nucleotides not matched to a gene: 3. CDR3 sequence (DNA): TGTGCCAGCAGCCCCCTAGCGGGGGCCCAGTACTTC. It is translated as CASSPLAGAQYF.

V usage is TRBV7-2 and J usage is TRBJ2-5; D is perhaps TRBD1 (6 bases). There are 14 residues in the CDR3. The V gene lost 6 bases and the J gene lost 3 bases, with 14 bases spanning the gap. The germline gives CDR1 SGHTA, CDR2 FQGNSA. CDR3 region: CASRPLAGEETQYF. The DNA for the CDR3 is TGTGCCAGCAGGCCCCTTGCAGGGGAAGAGACCCAGTACTTC.

At least ten counts were recorded for this clonotype. This chain uses TRBV30 with TRBJ2-7; the D gene is possibly TRBD1 (5 bases). Looked up from germline, CDR1 is GTSNPN and CDR2 is SVGIG (reference sequence). This CDR3 contains 14 residues. Trimming took 2 bases from V and 4 from J, leaving 15 bases between them. As DNA, the CDR3 is TGTGCCTGGAGTCTAAGCACACCAGGGTACGAGCAGTACTTC. It encodes CAWSLSTPGYEQYF.

There are many counts of this clonotype. This rearrangement joins TRBV6-2 or TRBV6-3 to TRBJ2-3; D is perhaps TRBD2 (5 bases). Germline V lookup: CDR1 MNHEY, CDR2 SVGEGT. The length of the CDR3 is 13 residues. Trimming removed 6 bases from V and 9 bases from J, with 16 bases in between. The CDR3 DNA is TGTGCCAGCAGCTTTACGAGAGGGTACACGCAGTATTTT. This encodes CASSFTRGYTQYF.

This clonotype turned up a few times. This sequence joins TRBV20-1 and TRBJ1-5; D is perhaps TRBD1 (5 bases). This CDR3 is 16 amino acids long. Trimming left V 0 bases short and J 2 bases short, with 14 bases between. CDR1 and CDR2 (germline): DFQATT, SNEGSKA (reference sequence). The CDR3 reads CSARDGRRGGNQPQHF. The CDR3 bases are TGCAGTGCTAGAGATGGTCGGAGGGGAGGCAATCAGCCCCAGCATTTT.

Many counts were recorded for this clonotype. The chain joins TRBV3-1 to TRBJ2-1, with 11 positions matching TRBD2. This CDR3 has 16 amino acids. V gave up 3 bases and J gave up 4 bases; unmatched junction bases: 5. Germline V gives CDR1 LGHDT, CDR2 YNNKEL (reference sequence). CDR3 sequence reads: CASSQRTSGLYNEQFF. The CDR3 DNA reads TGTGCCAGCAGCCAGCGGACTAGCGGGCTTTACAATGAGCAGTTCTTC.

This clonotype was counted ten times or more. V usage is TRBV2 and J usage is TRBJ2-7; 8 bases line up with TRBD2. V was pared by 7 bases and J by 4 bases, with 3 bases of the junction left unmatched. CDR1 and CDR2 (germline): SNHLY, FYNNEI. The CDR3 is 12 amino acids. The CDR3 sequence: CASKLAVYEQYF. The CDR3 DNA reads as TGTGCCAGCAAACTAGCGGTTTACGAGCAGTACTTC.

Many counts were recorded for this clonotype. V usage is TRBV2 and J usage is TRBJ1-6; possibly TRBD1 for D (6 bases). The CDR3 runs 15 residues. Germline V lookup: CDR1 SNHLY, CDR2 FYNNEI. V was trimmed by 9 bases and J by 7 bases, leaving 19 bases between them. The CDR3 loop is CASRMVDSVNSPLHF. The DNA for the CDR3 is TGTGCCAGTAGGATGGTGGACAGCGTAAATTCACCCCTCCACTTT.

This clonotype was counted at least ten times. The rearrangement links TRBV4-1 to TRBJ1-1; D might be TRBD1 (5 bases). The CDR3 extends over 14 amino acids. The ends were cut back, 2 bases at V and 0 bases at J, with 7 bases in the middle. Germline V CDR1 and CDR2: MGHRA, YSYEKL. Written as DNA, the CDR3 is TGCGCCAGCAGCCAAAGGGGCATGAACACTGAAGCTTTCTTT. Its translation is CASSQRGMNTEAFF.